A selection of T cell receptor beta chains follows, all from one sample in a study of cytomegalovirus exposure and HLA in healthy donors. Sequencing used immunoSEQ multiplex PCR; TCRdb keeps in-frame clones, though not all of them. The sample has fewer than 110,000 clones, more than 70% seen once. Sample: PBMCs. The receptors here all came from a man under 40 in good health and CMV-seronegative. CDR3s include the opening cysteine and the closing phenylalanine or tryptophan. A D gene is named only where the DNA matches it firmly. Size is stated for part of the rows, as once, few or many counts, or as a class when the clone is expanded.

NA | NA | TRBJ1-5 | TRBV11-2 | TGTGCCAGCAGCTTAGGCGGGGCCCGGCGGGATCAGCCCCAGCATTTT | CASSLGGARRDQPQHF
NA | NA | TRBJ1-1 | TRBV28 | TGTGCCAGCAAGCGGGGGGGGATGAACACTGAAGCTTTCTTT | CASKRGGMNTEAFF
NA | TRBD2 | TRBJ2-2 | TRBV18 | TGTGCCAGCTCAACCGGGACTAGTCAATCCGGGGAGCTGTTTTTT | CASSTGTSQSGELFF
NA | NA | TRBJ2-5 | TRBV18 | TGTGCCAGCTCACCCACTCCGGAGACCCAGTACTTC | CASSPTPETQYF
NA | TRBD1 | TRBJ1-1 | TRBV6-5 | TGTGCCAGCAGGACCGGACAGGGTAGGAGAGCTTTCTTT | CASRTGQGRRAFF
NA | TRBD2 | TRBJ2-5 | TRBV29-1 | TGCAGCGCCCGACTAGCGGGACAAGAGACCCAGTACTTC | CSARLAGQETQYF
NA | NA | TRBJ1-2 | TRBV9 | TGTGCCAGCAGCGTAGATCAGGGGCTCGGTGGCTACACCTTC | CASSVDQGLGGYTF
NA | TRBD1 | TRBJ1-1 | TRBV11-3 | TGTGCCAGCAGCCAACCCAGGGGGTTCACTGAAGCTTTCTTT | CASSQPRGFTEAFF
few | TRBD2 | TRBJ2-3 | TRBV7-3 | TGTGCCAGCAGCGGGGGGGAGGCCACAGATACGCAGTATTTT | CASSGGEATDTQYF
NA | NA | TRBJ2-7 | TRBV29-1 | TGCAGCGTTGCCGGCTCCTACGAGCAGTACTTC | CSVAGSYEQYF
NA | NA | TRBJ2-3 | TRBV30 | TGTGCCTGGAGTGTACCCCCACCGAGGGGGAATGGAGATACGCAGTATTTT | CAWSVPPPRGNGDTQYF
few | NA | TRBJ2-2 | TRBV6-6 | TGTGCCAGCTCGGTCGGAGGGAACACCGGGGAGCTGTTTTTT | CASSVGGNTGELFF
few | NA | TRBJ2-5 | TRBV29-1 | TGCAGCGCAAACGGTTTACCGGGCCAAGAGACCCAGTACTTC | CSANGLPGQETQYF
NA | NA | TRBJ2-3 | TRBV9 | TGTGCCAGCACGGGGAATGTGGCAGATACGCAGTATTTT | CASTGNVADTQYF
NA | TRBD1 | TRBJ2-1 | TRBV10-2 | TGCGCCAGCAGTGAAGGGGGACAGGTGAACAATGAGCAGTTCTTC | CASSEGGQVNNEQFF
few | NA | TRBJ2-7 | TRBV7-8 | TGTGCCAGCAGCTCTGGACACTATCCCTACGAGCAGTACTTC | CASSSGHYPYEQYF
few | TRBD2 | TRBJ2-3 | TRBV5-1 | TGCGCCAGCAGCTCCCCGGGGGGGGCGACCACAGATACGCAGTATTTT | CASSSPGGATTDTQYF
NA | NA | TRBJ2-2 | TRBV9 | TGTGCCAGCAGCGAAAGTACAGCGGAGAACACCGGGGAGCTGTTTTTT | CASSESTAENTGELFF
NA | TRBD2 | TRBJ2-7 | TRBV7-2 | TGTGCCAGCAGTTTCGGACTAGCGGGGGACGAGCAGTACTTC | CASSFGLAGDEQYF
NA | NA | TRBJ2-3 | TRBV5-1 | TGCGCCAGCAGCTTGAGGGGGAGCCCAGATACGCAGTATTTT | CASSLRGSPDTQYF
NA | NA | TRBJ2-1 | TRBV15 | TGTGCCACCATCCACGTGGGCAAGGACAATGAGCAGTTCTTC | CATIHVGKDNEQFF
few | TRBD1 | TRBJ1-5 | TRBV19 | TGTGCCAGCCCAGGGGGCCTAGGGACTCAGCCCCAGCATTTT | CASPGGLGTQPQHF
NA | NA | TRBJ2-7 | TRBV10-3 | TGTGCCATCAGTGAGGCTAGCGAGTACGAGCAGTACTTC | CAISEASEYEQYF
NA | NA | TRBJ1-2 | TRBV9 | TGTGCCAGCAGCGTAGCCACCGACCCGGGCTATGGCTACACCTTC | CASSVATDPGYGYTF
NA | TRBD1 | TRBJ1-5 | TRBV6-1 | TGTGCCAGCAGTACCCGGGACAGGGGACAGCCCCAGCATTTT | CASSTRDRGQPQHF
few | TRBD2 | TRBJ2-3 | TRBV9 | TGTGCCAGCAGCGTAGAGATCAGCGGGAGGAAAGGGGATACGCAGTATTTT | CASSVEISGRKGDTQYF
NA | NA | TRBJ2-5 | TRBV29-1 | TGCAGCGTGGGTGGACAACCGGAGACCCAGTACTTC | CSVGGQPETQYF
few | NA | TRBJ2-1 | TRBV6-1 | TGTGCCAGCAGTACGGACAGAAAGGCCTACAATGAGCAGTTCTTC | CASSTDRKAYNEQFF
NA | TRBD1 | TRBJ2-5 | TRBV27 | TGTGCCAGCAGTTTTACAGGGGGCCAAGAGACCCAGTACTTC | CASSFTGGQETQYF
NA | TRBD1 | TRBJ1-4 | TRBV9 | TGTGCCAGCAGCCCACGGGACAGACTTAATGAAAAACTGTTTTTT | CASSPRDRLNEKLFF
NA | TRBD1 | TRBJ2-7 | TRBV4-1 | TGCGCCAGCAGCCAATCTGACAGGGCCTACGAGCAGTACTTC | CASSQSDRAYEQYF
NA | TRBD1 | TRBJ2-7 | TRBV11-1 | TGTGCCAGCAGCCCCGAGACAGGGGTGACGTACGAGCAGTACTTC | CASSPETGVTYEQYF
NA | NA | TRBJ1-2 | TRBV5-6 | TGTGCCAGCAGCTTCCGTGTCAGGGCTAACTATGGCTACACCTTC | CASSFRVRANYGYTF
few | TRBD1 | TRBJ2-4 | TRBV29-1 | TGCAGCGTAGGACAGGGGGAAGCCAAAAACATTCAGTACTTC | CSVGQGEAKNIQYF
NA | TRBD1 | TRBJ2-7 | TRBV27 | TGTGCCAGCAGTCGCTTCGCGCCTCCCCGACAGGGTATGGTGGACGAGCAGTACTTC | CASSRFAPPRQGMVDEQYF
few | NA | TRBJ1-2 | TRBV5-4 | TGTGCCAGCAGCTTGAGACCAACCGGGGTCTATGGCTACACCTTC | CASSLRPTGVYGYTF
NA | NA | TRBJ1-2 | TRBV30 | TGTGCCTGGACAGTAGGGGCCGCCTACACCTTC | CAWTVGAAYTF
NA | NA | TRBJ2-5 | TRBV30 | TGTGCCTGGAGTCTTAATGCCTGGACCGGAGGGCAACTGGAGACCCAGTACTTC | CAWSLNAWTGGQLETQYF
NA | TRBD2 | TRBJ2-1 | TRBV28 | TGTGCCAGCAGTTTCGGGATCCCGGGACTAGCGGGAGGGCCAGGGGACAATGAGCAGTTCTTC | CASSFGIPGLAGGPGDNEQFF
NA | TRBD1 | TRBJ1-2 | TRBV6-6 | TGTGCCAGCAGTTACCCAGGGACAGGGGGCTCCCATGGCTACACCTTC | CASSYPGTGGSHGYTF
NA | TRBD1 | TRBJ2-7 | TRBV29-1 | TGCAGCGTCGGGACAGGAGAATACGAGCAGTACTTC | CSVGTGEYEQYF